This TCR beta chain was observed in a study of T cells after yellow fever vaccination. Background on the study: The authors prepared low-cell-number fractions using SMART-Seq v4 Ultra Low Input.

This clonotype was recorded a few times. One entry per CDR3 protein results from TCRdb running MiXCR on the 5' RACE reads. The repertoire holds around 250,000 distinct CDR3 sequences, less than 9% seen once, with 0.65% to 0.9% in the top ten. V was trimmed by 6 bases and J by 2 bases, leaving 10 bases between them. Looked up from germline, CDR1 is DFQATT and CDR2 is SNEGSKA (reference sequence). CDR3 size: 12 residues. The receptor comes from a man younger than 40 who received the YFV17D yellow fever vaccine. Sequencing was performed on CD4+ T cells sorted from PBMCs, taken 15 days after the yellow fever booster vaccination. V usage is TRBV20-1 and J usage is TRBJ2-5; no firm D call. CDR3 nucleotide sequence: TGCAGTGCGCCGCAGGATCAAGAGACCCAGTACTTC. The encoded protein is CSAPQDQETQYF.